This section outlines one T cell receptor beta chain sequence together with its context. The data were taken from a study of blood T cell repertoires in COVID-19. Study at large: Donors in the United States, Italy and Spain gave samples during acute or convalescent COVID-19.

Germline CDR1 and CDR2: SQVTM and ANQGSEA. The J segment lost 4 bases and the V segment lost 7 bases, leaving 8 bases of the junction unmatched. CDR3 length: 13 amino acids. In the original workflow: Amplifying reference gene primers gave estimates of nucleated cell counts. The data were produced by immunoSEQ multiplex PCR, yet TCRdb's version contains in-frame clones alone and is incomplete. V and J calls and clone size follow that table, whereas D and trimming were derived from the DNA. The table records over 200,000 clones, around 90% of them present only once. Sequencing was done on a sample of peripheral blood. The chain employs TRBV29-1 and TRBJ2-5, with 8 bases matching TRBD2. The origin of this receptor is a man in his 60s with COVID-19, enrolled during active disease. The CDR3 sequence: CSAEREGRETQYF. CDR3 coding DNA: TGCAGCGCCGAACGGGAGGGCCGAGAGACCCAGTACTTC.